The source of this T cell receptor (beta chain) is a study of blood T cell repertoires in COVID-19. Study-level information: Samples of COVID-19 (acute and convalescent) were obtained from the United States, Italy and Spain.

Enrolled through a virtual design, the participants were between roughly 18 and 95 years of age and came from under 25 US areas. Clinical history reported by participants formed the basis on which cohorts were assigned. Recovered participants had two consecutive negative NP/OP PCR tests, healthcare professional clearance, or symptom resolution. Germline trimming cut 2 bases from V and 8 bases from J; bases unmatched to any gene: 4. In germline, CDR1 is ENHRY, CDR2 SYGVKD. The CDR3 has 14 residues. The method was immunoSEQ multiplex PCR; TCRdb's version includes in-frame clones alone and lacks a portion of them. The sample yields 250,000 to 300,000 clones, 70% to 90% seen once.

The sample comprised PBMCs or T cells enriched from blood (not recorded which). V is TRBV10-3 and J is TRBJ1-2; 11 bases fit TRBD1. This TCR came from a man between 18 and 35 years old who had recovered from COVID-19. CDR3: CAISEGQGAPGYTF. CDR3 DNA: TGTGCCATCAGTGAGGGACAGGGGGCGCCCGGCTACACCTTC.